The rows below give T cell receptor beta chains drawn from one sample of a study of cytomegalovirus exposure and HLA in healthy donors. Sequenced by immunoSEQ multiplex PCR; TCRdb stores in-frame clones only, minus some. The sample comprises 250,000 to 350,000 clones, roughly 90% of which are singletons, and about 0.9% rests with the top ten. The material sequenced was PBMCs. These receptors were taken from a woman younger than 35 in good health and CMV-seronegative. Each CDR3 is given with its conserved first and last residue. Fields, in order: D gene, V gene, clone size, J gene, CDR3 protein, CDR3 DNA. A D gene is named only where the DNA matches it firmly. Clone size, where shown, is once, few, many, or a class for clones that have expanded.

>TRBD2|TRBV30|.|TRBJ2-5
CAWSALAGIWETQYF
TGTGCCTGGAGTGCACTAGCGGGTATATGGGAGACCCAGTACTTC
>TRBD1|TRBV18|.|TRBJ1-1
CASSQPTGLSVTEAFF
TGTGCCAGCTCACAACCGACAGGGTTGAGTGTCACTGAAGCTTTCTTT
>.|TRBV6-6|once|TRBJ2-5
CASSYRAGMGETQYF
TGTGCCAGCAGTTATCGGGCAGGGATGGGAGAGACCCAGTACTTC
>TRBD1|TRBV2|few|TRBJ2-7
CASSEQGQAYEQYF
TGTGCCAGCAGTGAACAGGGACAGGCCTACGAGCAGTACTTC
>.|TRBV2|.|TRBJ1-2
CASSEAAVGQSYGYTF
TGTGCCAGCAGTGAAGCGGCGGTCGGACAGTCCTATGGCTACACCTTC
>TRBD2|TRBV5-1|.|TRBJ2-7
CASSSGTRSYEQYF
TGCGCCAGCAGCTCAGGGACTAGGAGCTACGAGCAGTACTTC
>TRBD1|TRBV4-3|.|TRBJ2-7
CASSQFPVGGRGLDEQYF
TGCGCCAGCAGCCAATTCCCGGTCGGGGGCAGGGGGCTCGACGAGCAGTACTTC
>TRBD2|TRBV28|.|TRBJ2-7
CASSLPLLAGPSYEQYF
TGTGCCAGCAGTTTGCCTCTACTAGCGGGTCCCTCCTACGAGCAGTACTTC
>.|TRBV5-8|.|TRBJ1-1
CASSLEAGVTEAFF
TGTGCCAGCAGCTTGGAGGCAGGGGTCACTGAAGCTTTCTTT
>.|TRBV28|.|TRBJ1-4
CASSLTGHEKLFF
TGTGCCAGCAGCCTAACAGGGCACGAAAAACTGTTTTTT
>TRBD2|TRBV5-4|.|TRBJ2-1
CASNLGLAGINEQFF
TGTGCCAGCAACCTGGGACTAGCGGGAATCAATGAGCAGTTCTTC
>.|TRBV2|.|TRBJ1-1
CASRDNLNTEAFF
TGTGCCAGCAGGGACAATTTGAACACTGAAGCTTTCTTT
>TRBD1|TRBV6-1|.|TRBJ1-1
CASTPGQLNTEAFF
TGTGCCAGCACTCCGGGACAGTTGAACACTGAAGCTTTCTTT
>.|TRBV7-9|.|TRBJ1-5
CASSRGNQPQHF
TGTGCCAGCAGCAGGGGGAATCAGCCCCAGCATTTT
>TRBD2|TRBV4-3|.|TRBJ2-7
CASSAHSGFHYEQYF
TGCGCCAGCAGCGCCCATAGCGGGTTCCACTACGAGCAGTACTTC
>TRBD1|TRBV6-1|once|TRBJ1-6
CASSEPGQGHSPLHF
TGTGCCAGCAGTGAACCCGGACAGGGTCATTCACCCCTCCACTTT
>TRBD1|TRBV28|.|TRBJ1-2
CASSKPRTGNYGYTF
TGTGCCAGCAGCAAGCCTCGGACAGGGAACTATGGCTACACCTTC
>TRBD1|TRBV28|.|TRBJ1-4
CASNTGGYNEKLFF
TGTGCCAGCAATACAGGGGGCTATAATGAAAAACTGTTTTTT
>TRBD1|TRBV10-3|once|TRBJ2-5
CATATGSGETQYF
TGTGCCACCGCGACAGGGAGTGGTGAGACCCAGTACTTC
>.|TRBV20-1|.|TRBJ1-6
CSALGVSPLHF
TGCAGTGCCCTAGGGGTTTCACCCCTCCACTTT
>.|TRBV28|.|TRBJ1-3
CASSFEGRSGNTIYF
TGTGCCAGCAGTTTTGAGGGCCGCTCTGGAAACACCATATATTTT
>.|TRBV25-1|.|TRBJ2-4
CASSDLLGTVQYF
TGTGCCAGCAGTGACCTACTAGGTACTGTTCAGTACTTC
>TRBD2|TRBV5-4|.|TRBJ2-5
CASSLSSWEGETQYF
TGTGCCAGCAGCTTGTCTTCGTGGGAGGGAGAGACCCAGTACTTC
>TRBD1|TRBV27|.|TRBJ2-7
CASSPTDRGPPYEQYF
TGTGCCAGCAGTCCCACGGACAGGGGGCCCCCTTACGAGCAGTACTTC
>TRBD1|TRBV27|few|TRBJ1-2
CASSLSGQRDGYTF
TGTGCCAGCAGTTTATCGGGACAGCGGGATGGCTACACCTTC
>TRBD1|TRBV7-9|few|TRBJ2-7
CASSETGVVSEQYF
TGTGCCAGCAGCGAGACAGGGGTGGTCTCCGAGCAGTACTTC
>TRBD1|TRBV9|.|TRBJ2-2
CASRTGESIGELFF
TGTGCCAGCCGGACAGGGGAGTCAATTGGGGAGCTGTTTTTT
>TRBD2|TRBV28|.|TRBJ2-7
CASIGGSPRYEQYF
TGTGCCAGCATTGGCGGGAGCCCTAGGTACGAGCAGTACTTC
>.|TRBV28|.|TRBJ1-1
CASSLFEGSAFF
TGTGCCAGCAGTTTATTTGAGGGCAGCGCTTTCTTT
>.|TRBV13|.|TRBJ2-2
CASSLNGPNTGELFF
TGTGCCAGCAGCTTAAATGGGCCGAACACCGGGGAGCTGTTTTTT
>.|TRBV6-5|.|TRBJ2-7
CASSGQGSSYEQYF
TGTGCCAGCTCAGGGCAGGGGAGCTCCTACGAGCAGTACTTC
>.|TRBV29-1|.|TRBJ2-1
CSVEAGYYNEQFF
TGCAGCGTTGAGGCAGGGTATTACAATGAGCAGTTCTTC
>.|TRBV28|.|TRBJ1-6
CASSMLLGGSPLHF
TGTGCCAGCAGCATGCTCCTGGGGGGTTCACCCCTCCACTTT
>TRBD1|TRBV28|.|TRBJ1-6
CASSLRQGAKSPLHF
TGTGCCAGCAGTTTACGGCAGGGGGCAAAGTCACCCCTCCACTTT
>.|TRBV25-1|.|TRBJ2-7
CASTGVGAYEQYF
TGTGCCAGCACCGGTGTCGGAGCCTACGAGCAGTACTTC
>.|TRBV11-2|.|TRBJ1-2
CASSPKERGYTF
TGTGCCAGCAGCCCTAAGGAGAGGGGCTACACCTTC
>.|TRBV12-2|.|TRBJ1-1
CASRSGWTEAFF
TGTGCAAGTCGCTCAGGGTGGACTGAAGCTTTCTTT
>.|TRBV5-1|.|TRBJ1-1
CASSLAGTKANTEAFF
TGCGCCAGCAGCTTGGCCGGGACAAAAGCGAACACTGAAGCTTTCTTT
>.|TRBV5-6|.|TRBJ2-5
CASSSSGRSQYF
TGTGCCAGCAGCTCTAGTGGGAGGTCCCAGTACTTC
>TRBD1|TRBV18|once|TRBJ1-3
CASSPWGQGAENTIYF
TGTGCCAGCTCTCCCTGGGGGCAGGGGGCCGAAAACACCATATATTTT
>.|TRBV11-3|.|TRBJ1-1
CASSSETGEAFF
TGTGCCAGCAGCTCAGAGACAGGTGAAGCTTTCTTT
>TRBD1|TRBV5-6|.|TRBJ2-7
CASSLRGTGGLFDEQYF
TGTGCCAGCAGCTTGAGAGGTACAGGGGGCCTATTTGACGAGCAGTACTTC
>.|TRBV4-3|.|TRBJ1-2
CASSQVVSGNYGYTF
TGCGCCAGCAGCCAAGTTGTATCGGGGAACTATGGCTACACCTTC
>TRBD2|TRBV11-2|.|TRBJ2-3
CASSPRTSGSTDTQYF
TGTGCCAGCAGCCCTAGGACTAGCGGAAGCACAGATACGCAGTATTTT
>TRBD2|TRBV5-1|.|TRBJ2-1
CASSSLGTSYNEQFF
TGCGCCAGCAGCTCCCTCGGGACTAGCTACAATGAGCAGTTCTTC
>TRBD2|TRBV27|.|TRBJ2-1
CATQSPPSGEDNEQFF
TGTGCCACCCAAAGCCCTCCCAGCGGGGAGGACAATGAGCAGTTCTTC
>TRBD2|TRBV7-8|.|TRBJ2-7
CASVLAGTYEQYF
TGTGCCAGCGTACTAGCGGGGACCTACGAGCAGTACTTC
>TRBD1|TRBV27|.|TRBJ2-7
CASSTLQGAGDEQYF
TGTGCCAGCAGTACCCTCCAGGGGGCTGGTGACGAGCAGTACTTC
>.|TRBV29-1|.|TRBJ2-3
CSVYAGDTQYF
TGCAGCGTTTACGCGGGGGATACGCAGTATTTT
>.|TRBV7-8|.|TRBJ2-2
CASSLAGPGTSGELFF
TGTGCCAGCAGCTTAGCGGGTCCGGGAACGTCCGGGGAGCTGTTTTTT
>.|TRBV9|.|TRBJ2-1
CASSGGLPPYNEQFF
TGTGCCAGCAGCGGGGGACTTCCGCCCTACAATGAGCAGTTCTTC
>.|TRBV2|.|TRBJ2-1
CASSEKRASYNEQFF
TGTGCCAGCAGTGAAAAGCGGGCTTCCTACAATGAGCAGTTCTTC
>.|TRBV6-1|.|TRBJ1-4
CASSERPRGYNEKLFF
TGTGCCAGCAGTGAAAGGCCCAGGGGCTATAATGAAAAACTGTTTTTT